Listed below are T cell receptor beta chains from one sample, sequenced in a study of blood T cells in healthy people across ages. TCRdb processed the 5' RACE reads anew with MiXCR; each CDR3 protein has one entry. The table has roughly 1,700,000 distinct CDR3 sequences, roughly 27% seen once. Sequences were obtained from blood. The source is a woman between 25 and 40 years old in good health. CDR3s include the opening cysteine and the closing phenylalanine or tryptophan. The order of the fields is V gene, clone size, J gene, CDR3 protein. Where a row states a size, it is once, few, many or the class of an expanded clone; other rows omit it.

TRBV27	few	TRBJ2-6	CASSLSPIFSGANVLTF
TRBV6-5	many	TRBJ2-7	CASSPWGVKNEQYF
TRBV20-1	NA	TRBJ2-1	CSARDWKREGRHEQFF
TRBV5-1	NA	TRBJ1-6	CASRSRLNNSPLHF
TRBV29-1	NA	TRBJ1-1	CTLGSLMGTEAFF
TRBV12-3/TRBV12-4	NA	TRBJ2-3	CATSPKGGQYF
TRBV5-1	NA	TRBJ2-1	CASSSGGTSGWFNEQFF
TRBV11-2	NA	TRBJ2-7	CASSLMWARYEQYF
TRBV20-1	NA	TRBJ2-7	CSAPPRGLAGGEQYF
TRBV7-9	NA	TRBJ1-1	CASSQYQADTEAFF
TRBV20-1	NA	TRBJ2-5	CSASEKETQYF
TRBV9	NA	TRBJ2-3	CASSVRGQGGDTQYF
TRBV12-3/TRBV12-4	few	TRBJ1-2	CASSGGQIYTF
TRBV12-3/TRBV12-4	NA	TRBJ2-3	CASSRQTRPDTQYF
TRBV6-4	NA	TRBJ2-2	CASSVGRAGELVF
TRBV15	few	TRBJ2-3	CATSREYTDTQYF
TRBV20-1	NA	TRBJ2-3	CSARTGRDGQYF
TRBV15	NA	TRBJ2-5	CATSRDLGAAGETQYF
TRBV20-1	NA	TRBJ1-2	CSAPRTGDNYGYTF
TRBV5-1	NA	TRBJ2-1	CASSPLAGHNERFF
TRBV29-1	few	TRBJ2-1	CSASSYSSYNEQFF
TRBV6-2/TRBV6-3	NA	TRBJ1-2	CASSDGQTSSYTF
TRBV7-8	NA	TRBJ2-4	CASSFPGQNKNIQYF
TRBV5-1	NA	TRBJ2-1	CASSLGGPVFVDEQFF
TRBV20-1	NA	TRBJ2-7	CSARAGGRDYEQYF
TRBV30	few	TRBJ2-6	CAWSPLGSSGANVLTF
TRBV5-1	many	TRBJ2-1	CASSLDRGGWNEQFF
TRBV3-1	many	TRBJ2-6	CASSQDRAGASSGANVLTF
TRBV18	NA	TRBJ2-6	CASSPSLSGSGANVLTF
TRBV15	NA	TRBJ1-4	CATSRRQINEKLFF
TRBV9	many	TRBJ2-5	CASIPSAANDYHQETQYF
TRBV18	few	TRBJ1-5	CASSLYREDQPQHF
TRBV20-1	NA	TRBJ1-1	CSASSQTQSTEAFF
TRBV7-9	NA	TRBJ2-6	CASPRSGANVLTF
TRBV28	few	TRBJ1-2	CAATGRYGYTF
TRBV9	NA	TRBJ1-1	CASSAEPTAYTEAFF
TRBV20-1	NA	TRBJ2-7	CSASKRGVSYEQYF
TRBV28	NA	TRBJ1-6	CASRALRVHNSPLHF
TRBV19	NA	TRBJ2-3	CASSIGLPPDTQYF
TRBV5-4	NA	TRBJ1-5	CASSFGGGDQPQHF
TRBV27	many	TRBJ1-2	CASSYSSATVGGYTF
TRBV9	NA	TRBJ2-3	CASSGETYLTDTQYF
TRBV5-8	NA	TRBJ2-3	CASSLADEAGWSDTQYF
TRBV7-2	NA	TRBJ1-2	CASTPRGTSNYGYTF
TRBV15	NA	TRBJ2-3	CATSRDGRAEDTQYF